This entry describes one T cell receptor beta chain. Its specificity is not known. When sampled, the donors appeared nominally healthy, though they likely had unrecorded immune exposures. This record belongs to a study of cytomegalovirus exposure and HLA in healthy donors. Study summary: Earlier, some 170 million T cells were analyzed, and about 100 million unique TCR beta sequences were found among them.

With 3 bases removed from V and 4 bases from J, the gap between germline ends came to 17 bases. Germline V gene sequence: CDR1 LNHNV, CDR2 YYDKDF (reference sequence). CDR3 length: 16 residues. Study-wide points: There were reportedly fewer N-insertions in an Asian-associated ancestry cluster than the roughly 680-donor mean, in a later analysis. TRBV6-2, TRBV6-3 and some other V segments were excluded as indistinguishable.

The PCR ran on 60 Vbeta and 13 Jbeta primers. Produced via immunoSEQ multiplex PCR; TCRdb's table is partial and in-frame only. The sample holds 180,000 or so clones, 80% to 90% seen once. This chain uses TRBV15 with TRBJ2-3; D is possibly TRBD1 (6 bases). The sample was PBMCs. The clonotype was recovered from a man aged 18 to 30 in good health and CMV-seropositive. The CDR3 nucleotides are TGTGCCACCAGCAGGCGCCACAGGGTCGCGGCAGATACGCAGTATTTT. The encoded protein is CATSRRHRVAADTQYF.